This record covers a single T cell receptor (beta chain). Its target is not known. Use of 60 Vbeta and 13 Jbeta primers characterized the PCR. Clones were read by immunoSEQ multiplex PCR, and TCRdb kept only the in-frame ones, dropping some. In the table there are 95,000 to 150,000 clones, around three quarters of which are singletons. This sample was included in a study of cytomegalovirus exposure and HLA in healthy donors. Overall study findings and caveats: Reports indicate that TCR beta sequences accurately predicted the HLA-A and HLA-B alleles of most subjects.

The germline CDR1 and CDR2 sequences are PRHDT and FYEKMQ (reference sequence). Trimming took 3 bases from V and 2 from J, leaving 10 bases between them. This CDR3 contains 14 residues. The sample consisted of PBMCs. The TCR originated in a woman between 35 and 50 years old in good health and CMV-seropositive. V and J are TRBV13 and TRBJ1-1, with D tentatively TRBD1 (5 bases). CDR3 sequence: CASSLPDRNTEAFF. In DNA, the CDR3 is TGTGCCAGCAGCTTGCCCGACAGAAACACTGAAGCTTTCTTT.